A single sample is the source of the 27 T cell receptor beta chains below, sequenced in a study of regulatory T cells in long-lasting Graves disease listed by TCRdb under 2021. The time point label corresponds to: persistent/refractory GD, antithyroid drugs over 5 years with positive TRAb. For both TCR sequencing and RNA sequencing, RNA was extracted from PBMCs in TRIzol. Libraries were made using multiplex PCR. TCRdb shows the sequencer as Illumina HiSeq 4000. To build TCR beta libraries, CDR3 regions were amplified by Arm-PCR using iRepertoire HTBI primers. TCRdb's own reprocessing of the public reads used fastp at Q25 and MiXCR and kept productive beta chains. Every distinct CDR3 protein forms one entry, paired with its most common genes and DNA. For this sample the table gives over 250,000 distinct CDR3 sequences, of which around 20% were detected only once. The ten largest clones add up to about 56% of the sample.

This specimen consisted of peripheral blood mononuclear cells (PBMCs), obtained when the disease was refractory, from a patient treated with antithyroid drugs. Receptor source: a female donor with Graves disease.

Many counts were recorded for this clonotype. This chain links TRBV6-2 or TRBV6-3 with TRBJ2-5; D is unclear. This CDR3 comprises 16 residues. Germline CDR1 reads MNHEY; CDR2 reads SVGEGT. V was shortened by 4 bases and J by 3 bases, with 18 bases between the two germline ends. The CDR3 loop reads CASSLTTGSAEETQYF. For the CDR3, the DNA is TGTGCCAGCAGTTTAACGACCGGGTCGGCAGAAGAGACCCAGTACTTC.

The sample holds a few counts of this clonotype. This rearrangement joins TRBV18 to TRBJ2-5, with TRBD2 matching over 7 bases. This CDR3 is built from 14 residues. J was trimmed by 5 bases and V by 0 bases; bases with no gene match: 3. Germline CDR1 KGHSH, CDR2 LQKENI. CDR3 loop: CASSPPAGVETQYF. The DNA of the CDR3 is TGTGCCAGCTCACCACCGGCGGGAGTCGAGACCCAGTACTTC.

Many counts were recorded for this clonotype. The gene calls are TRBV7-2 and TRBJ2-3; D call uncertain. CDR1 is SGHTA and CDR2 is FQGNSA in the germline V gene. The CDR3 totals 12 residues. The V and J ends lost 5 bases and 2 bases respectively, with 5 bases between them. The CDR3 region is CASSLPTDTQYF. Written as DNA, the CDR3 is TGTGCCAGCAGCCTCCCCACAGATACGCAGTATTTT.

The rearrangement links TRBV19 to TRBJ1-1; D gene unclear. Germline values: CDR1 LNHDA, CDR2 SQIVND (reference sequence). This CDR3 spans 17 amino acids. Trimming pared 3 bases from V and 1 base from J, leaving 18 bases between. The CDR3 sequence: CASSIGANGITNTEAFF. As DNA, the CDR3 is TGTGCCAGTAGTATCGGTGCGAACGGGATCACGAACACTGAAGCTTTCTTT.

The chain employs TRBV7-9 and TRBJ1-1, with D unclear. V was pared by 5 bases and J by 1 base, with 8 bases between. The CDR3 length is 13 residues. Germline V CDR1 and CDR2: SEHNR, FQNEAQ (reference sequence). This chain's CDR3 is CASSDPPNTEAFF. CDR3 coding DNA: TGTGCCAGCAGCGACCCTCCGAACACTGAAGCTTTCTTT. Based on the CDR3 plus reference TRBV7-9 and TRBJ1-1, the full variable domain is DTGVSQNPRHKITKRGQNVTFRCDPISEHNRLYWYRQTLGQGPEFLTYFQNEAQLEKSRLLSDRFSAERPKGSFSTLEIQRTEQGDSAMYLCASSDPPNTEAFFGQGTRLTVV.

This clonotype was detected a few times. The chain couples TRBV20-1 to TRBJ1-1, with D uncertain. Germline V lookup: CDR1 DFQATT, CDR2 SNEGSKA (reference sequence). V was pared by 6 bases and J by 1 base, with 12 bases between. This CDR3 has 13 amino acids. CDR3 region: CSAPKTTNTEAFF. The CDR3 DNA follows: TGCAGTGCACCAAAGACCACGAACACTGAAGCTTTCTTT.

This clonotype came up many times. This rearrangement joins TRBV12-3 or TRBV12-4 to TRBJ2-7, with 11 bases fitting TRBD1. After removal of 5 bases from V and 4 bases from J, the junction contained 7 bases not matched to a gene. This CDR3 is built from 15 residues. CDR3 residues: CASSAPGQGVYEQYF. The DNA of the CDR3 is TGTGCCAGCAGTGCCCCGGGACAGGGGGTGTACGAGCAGTACTTC.

In its sample, this clonotype was seen a few times. The J gene is TRBJ2-7, the V gene TRBV29-1; D unclear. CDR1 is SQVTM, CDR2 ANQGSEA, per germline. The CDR3 has 11 residues. The V end was cut by 2 bases, the J end by 5 bases, with 7 bases between. CDR3 amino acids: CSVELGNEQYF. The CDR3 DNA reads as TGCAGCGTTGAATTGGGGAACGAGCAGTACTTC.

This clonotype occurred many times. This sequence joins TRBV6-2 or TRBV6-3 and TRBJ2-7, with 11 bases identical to TRBD1. Germline assignment: CDR1 MNHEY and CDR2 SVGEGT. The junction had 3 bases not matched to a gene; V was cut back by 10 bases and J by 4 bases. The CDR3 sequence is 12 residues long. DNA for the CDR3: TGTGCCACTGGGACAGGGGGGTACGAGCAGTACTTC. It specifies CATGTGGYEQYF.

This clonotype was detected ten times or more. The V gene is TRBV27, the J gene TRBJ1-5; TRBD1 might be the D (6 bases). The germline V gene encodes CDR1 MNHEY and CDR2 SMNVEV (reference sequence). V was pared by 5 bases and J by 4 bases, with 18 bases between. CDR3 length equals 16 residues. The CDR3 DNA reads TGTGCCAGCAGTCAATACAACAGGGCGCCTAATCAGCCCCAGCATTTT. Translation gives CASSQYNRAPNQPQHF.

This clonotype was seen more than once but under ten times. The V gene is TRBV28, the J gene TRBJ2-5; TRBD1 matches 10 bases. This CDR3 is built from 16 residues. Germline trimming cut 1 base from V and 4 bases from J; bases unmatched to any gene: 6. Germline V lookup: CDR1 MDHEN, CDR2 SYDVKM. The CDR3: CASSLSTGGWGETQYF. DNA of the CDR3: TGTGCCAGCAGTTTATCGACAGGGGGCTGGGGAGAGACCCAGTACTTC.

This clonotype was picked up many times. The chain employs TRBV28 and TRBJ2-7; no definite D call. This CDR3 spans 14 amino acids. Trimming shortened V by 2 bases and J by 4 bases, and 12 bases separated the two germline ends. Per germline, CDR1 MDHEN and CDR2 SYDVKM. The chain's CDR3 is CASSLVHTRYEQYF. In DNA form, the CDR3 reads TGTGCCAGCAGTTTAGTTCACACCCGATACGAGCAGTACTTC.

This rearrangement joins TRBV27 to TRBJ1-5, with TRBD1 as a possible D gene (5 bases). The CDR3 runs 15 residues. The V gene's germline CDR1 is MNHEY and CDR2 SMNVEV (reference sequence). Trimming stripped 6 bases from V and 5 bases from J, with 17 bases between. The CDR3 protein is CASRLRGTLDQPQHF. The CDR3 DNA sequence: TGTGCCAGCAGATTGCGGGGGACTTTAGATCAGCCCCAGCATTTT.

The table lists this clonotype with a few counts. The CDR3 region is CASSGGSTTGELFF. The CDR3 DNA sequence: TGTGCCAGCAGTGGGGGCAGTACGACCGGGGAGCTGTTTTTT. The rearrangement uses TRBV7-3 and TRBJ2-2; tentative D call: TRBD1 (6 bases). Trimming shortened V by 6 bases and J by 5 bases, and 13 bases separated the two germline ends. The CDR3 runs to 14 residues. Germline V gene sequence: CDR1 SGHTA, CDR2 FQGTGA.

This clonotype was detected only a few times. The chain combines TRBV24-1 with TRBJ2-1, with D maybe TRBD1 (8 bases). The CDR3 covers 17 residues. Germline V gives CDR1 KGHDR, CDR2 SFDVKD. Between the trimmed V and J ends, which lost 6 bases and 1 base, there was a span of 18 bases. The CDR3 sequence is CATSSFTGGGSYNEQFF. As DNA, the CDR3 is TGTGCCACCAGTTCATTTACAGGGGGAGGGTCCTACAATGAGCAGTTCTTC.

V and J are TRBV19 and TRBJ1-1; 8 positions agree with TRBD1. This CDR3 region has 14 residues. Looked up from germline, CDR1 is LNHDA and CDR2 is SQIVND (reference sequence). V gave up 5 bases and J gave up 11 bases; unmatched junction bases: 13. CDR3 residues: CASSPLGQASQAFF. CDR3 nucleotide sequence: TGTGCCAGTAGTCCCCTGGGACAGGCCTCCCAGGCTTTCTTT.

This clonotype was seen a handful of times. The chain employs TRBV20-1 and TRBJ1-5; D perhaps matches TRBD1 (5 bases). V lost 3 bases, J lost 5 bases, and 14 bases lay in between. There are 14 residues in the CDR3. From germline, CDR1 is DFQATT and CDR2 SNEGSKA (reference sequence). The CDR3 sequence: CSASWGTADQPQHF. CDR3 bases: TGCAGTGCTAGTTGGGGGACCGCCGATCAGCCCCAGCATTTT.

This chain links TRBV9 with TRBJ2-5, with 9 bases matching TRBD1. This CDR3 spans 17 amino acids. The V gene end was trimmed by 7 bases and the J gene end by 1 base; junction bases not matched to a gene: 14. The germline V gene has CDR1 SGDLS and CDR2 YYNGEE. The CDR3 is CASSPGTGRDFQETQYF. As DNA, the CDR3 is TGTGCCAGCTCACCGGGGACAGGGAGGGATTTCCAAGAGACCCAGTACTTC. Full variable domain (outside the CDR3, taken from reference TRBV9 and TRBJ2-5): DSGVTQTPKHLITATGQRVTLRCSPRSGDLSVYWYQQSLDQGLQFLIQYYNGEERAKGNILERFSAQQFPDLHSELNLSSLELGDSALYFCASSPGTGRDFQETQYFGPGTRLLVL.

This chain connects TRBV6-5 to TRBJ2-7, with 11 nucleotides matching TRBD2. The CDR3 spans 16 residues. The germline gives CDR1 MNHEY, CDR2 SVGAGI. The J segment lost 1 base and the V segment lost 0 bases, leaving 2 bases of the junction unmatched. CDR3 in DNA: TGTGCCAGCAGTTACTCGACTAGCGGGAATTCCTACGAGCAGTACTTC. It is translated as CASSYSTSGNSYEQYF.

Ten or more counts support this clonotype. The chain joins TRBV20-1 to TRBJ2-7; possible D gene TRBD1, 5 bases. Between the trimmed V and J ends, which lost 1 base and 4 bases, there was a span of 8 bases. The CDR3 spans 12 residues. The V gene's germline CDR1 is DFQATT and CDR2 SNEGSKA (reference sequence). The CDR3 region has the DNA TGCAGTGCTAGAGGCAGGGATTACGAGCAGTACTTC. It specifies CSARGRDYEQYF.

This clonotype was seen a few times. The V call is TRBV20-1, the J call TRBJ2-7, with TRBD2 as a possible D gene (5 bases). The V end lost 0 bases, the J end lost 2 bases, and 11 bases lay between the germline ends. Per the germline V gene, CDR1 is DFQATT and CDR2 is SNEGSKA (reference sequence). CDR3 length: 14 residues. This chain's CDR3 is CSARDEGIPYEQYF. The CDR3 DNA is TGCAGTGCTAGAGACGAGGGTATTCCCTACGAGCAGTACTTC.

This clonotype was recorded many times. V is TRBV27 and J is TRBJ1-5; no clear D. Germline V gene sequence: CDR1 MNHEY, CDR2 SMNVEV (reference sequence). The CDR3 extends over 13 amino acids. V was trimmed by 2 bases and J by 4 bases, leaving 6 bases between them. The CDR3 nucleotides read TGTGCCAGCAGTTTAGAGGAAAATCAGCCCCAGCATTTT. Protein: CASSLEENQPQHF.

This clonotype was observed many times. The genes are TRBV6-1 and TRBJ2-7; 7 nucleotides line up with TRBD2. Germline trimming cut 6 bases from V and 1 base from J; bases unmatched to any gene: 15. The CDR3 runs 17 residues. Germline CDR1 is MNHNS and CDR2 is SASEGT. Here the CDR3 DNA reads TGTGCCAGCAGAATGTACGTTACGGGAGGAATGTCCTACGAGCAGTACTTC. Protein product: CASRMYVTGGMSYEQYF.

This clonotype was seen ten or more times. The chain uses TRBV10-3 and TRBJ2-7; D tentatively reads TRBD1 or TRBD2 (5 bases each). Germline V gene data show CDR1 as ENHRY and CDR2 as SYGVKD. The V gene lost 0 bases and the J gene lost 2 bases, with 11 bases spanning the gap. The CDR3 has 15 amino acids. CDR3 in amino acids: CAISESAGTPYEQYF. The CDR3, as DNA: TGTGCCATCAGTGAGTCAGCAGGGACCCCCTACGAGCAGTACTTC.

The V and J genes are TRBV20-1 and TRBJ1-2; D gene uncertain. The CDR3 runs 15 residues. V gave up 5 bases and J gave up 2 bases, with 18 bases separating them. The germline V gene has CDR1 DFQATT and CDR2 SNEGSKA (reference sequence). This chain's CDR3 is CSALPTGRLNYGYTF. The CDR3 bases are TGCAGTGCTCTGCCGACGGGAAGATTGAACTATGGCTACACCTTC.

V and J are TRBV27 and TRBJ1-5; D uncertain. Looked up from germline, CDR1 is MNHEY and CDR2 is SMNVEV (reference sequence). The CDR3 is made up of 13 amino acids. V lost 3 bases and J lost 6, with 9 bases in between. The CDR3 coding sequence is TGTGCCAGCAGTTTCTCTGGGCCTCAGCCCCAGCATTTT. It specifies CASSFSGPQPQHF.

V is TRBV20-1 and J is TRBJ2-7; D might be TRBD2 (5 bases). Trimming removed 3 bases from V and 1 base from J, with 10 bases in between. CDR3 length: 13 amino acids. The germline V gene has CDR1 DFQATT and CDR2 SNEGSKA (reference sequence). The CDR3 DNA reads as TGCAGTGCTAGTCTGCGGGCGTCCTACGAGCAGTACTTC. Protein product: CSASLRASYEQYF.